The 15 T cell receptor beta chains below all came from one sample that was sequenced in a study of CD8 T cells in ankylosing spondylitis. Study observations and caveats: What seemed typical of ankylosing spondylitis blood was a TCR beta motif built from eight highly homologous variants.

No cognate antigen is known for these TCRs. In TCRdb, the 5' RACE reads were re-called with MiXCR into one record per CDR3 protein. The sample holds over 600,000 distinct CDR3 sequences, about 20% seen once. The specimen sequenced was blood, either unsorted or a sorted T cell fraction (not recorded which). The receptors originated from a male donor with ankylosing spondylitis.

The chain employs TRBV5-1 and TRBJ2-3, with D perhaps matching TRBD1 or TRBD2 (6 bases each). V was cut by 4 bases and J by 8 bases, with 17 bases left in between. CDR3 length: 14 amino acids. Germline loops: CDR1 SGHRS, CDR2 YFSETQ. CDR3 protein: CASSPDSPGGTQYF. CDR3 nucleotide sequence: TGCGCCAGCAGCCCGGACAGCCCCGGGGGTACGCAGTATTTT. Complete variable domain (other parts from reference TRBV5-1 and TRBJ2-3): KAGVTQTPRYLIKTRGQQVTLSCSPISGHRSVSWYQQTPGQGLQFLFEYFSETQRNKGNFPGRFSGRQFSNSRSEMNVSTLELGDSALYLCASSPDSPGGTQYFGPGTRLTVL.

This clonotype has only a few counts. Since a much larger clone is just one base distant, this may be a read error. The chain employs TRBV7-3 and TRBJ2-6; D is ambiguous. CDR3 size: 15 residues. Germline CDR1 SGHTA, CDR2 FQGTGA. V was shortened by 2 bases and J by 0 bases, with 5 bases between the two germline ends. The CDR3 DNA reads TGTGCCAGCAGCTTAGTGGACTCTGGGGCCAACGTCCTGACTTTC. This gives the protein CASSLVDSGANVLTF.

Only a few counts were recorded for this clonotype. The CDR3 here is CASSLNRVVGEQYF. As DNA, the CDR3 is TGTGCCAGCAGTTTAAACAGGGTTGTGGGCGAGCAGTACTTC. J is TRBJ2-7 and V is TRBV12-3 or TRBV12-4; possible D gene TRBD1, 6 bases. This CDR3 is 14 amino acids long. V gave up 2 bases and J gave up 6 bases, with 14 bases separating them.

V is TRBV7-2 and J is TRBJ1-1; D uncertain. This CDR3 contains 14 residues. From germline, CDR1 is SGHTA and CDR2 FQGNSA. Trimming removed 5 bases from V and 0 bases from J, with 10 bases in between. CDR3 coding DNA: TGTGCCAGCAGCCCAATCCGCCTGAACACTGAAGCTTTCTTT. Translating it yields CASSPIRLNTEAFF.

This clonotype occurred a few times. The gene calls are TRBV20-1 and TRBJ2-5, with D perhaps assigned TRBD1 or TRBD2 (5 bases each). V gave up 1 base and J gave up 5 bases, with 14 bases separating them. Germline V gives CDR1 DFQATT, CDR2 SNEGSKA (reference sequence). CDR3 length: 14 amino acids. CDR3: CSARVGGGAETQYF. The CDR3 nucleotides read TGCAGTGCTAGAGTCGGTGGGGGAGCGGAGACCCAGTACTTC.

This sequence joins TRBV19 and TRBJ2-4, with TRBD2 identical over 9 bases. The CDR3 runs 15 residues. Germline V gives CDR1 LNHDA, CDR2 SQIVND (reference sequence). Trimming cost V 7 bases and J 0 bases; bases outside gene matches: 4. The chain's CDR3 is CASKRGAVAKNIQYF. In DNA form, the CDR3 reads TGTGCCAGTAAGCGGGGGGCCGTAGCCAAAAACATTCAGTACTTC.

This clonotype has more than one count but fewer than ten. This chain joins TRBV6-5 and TRBJ1-1; D possibly corresponds to TRBD1 (5 bases). The CDR3 runs to 14 residues. Germline V gene lookup returns CDR1 MNHEY and CDR2 SVGAGI. V lost 0 bases and J lost 1, with 6 bases in between. CDR3 DNA sequence: TGTGCCAGCAGTTACTCGACAGCGAACACTGAAGCTTTCTTT. This gives the protein CASSYSTANTEAFF.

This clonotype has a handful of counts. The V and J genes are TRBV7-2 and TRBJ2-3; D is undetermined. V was clipped by 4 bases and J by 6 bases, with 14 bases between them. CDR1 is SGHTA and CDR2 is FQGNSA in the germline V gene. The CDR3 length is 14 residues. CDR3 protein: CASSSRSGRDTQYF. The CDR3, as DNA: TGTGCCAGCAGCTCCCGCTCGGGCAGGGATACGCAGTATTTT.

This clonotype has just a few counts. The chain links TRBV5-1 to TRBJ1-2, with no clear D. V lost 2 bases to trimming and J lost 4 bases, with 9 bases between them. This CDR3 contains 13 residues. Germline lookup yields CDR1 SGHRS and CDR2 YFSETQ. CDR3 sequence: CASSLAYSYGYTF. Here the CDR3 DNA reads TGCGCCAGCAGCTTAGCCTACAGCTATGGCTACACCTTC.

The gene calls are TRBV5-1 and TRBJ2-1; D is possibly TRBD1 or TRBD2 (5 bases each). This CDR3 is 14 amino acids long. CDR1 and CDR2 from the germline V gene are SGHRS and YFSETQ. Trimming pared 3 bases from V and 10 bases from J, leaving 17 bases between. The CDR3 bases are TGCGCCAGCAGCTCTGAAGGGAGACGGGGCGAGCAGTTCTTC. Translating it yields CASSSEGRRGEQFF.

This clonotype was seen a handful of times. V gene TRBV11-2 combines with J gene TRBJ2-5, with D uncertain. The CDR3 loop spans 14 amino acids. From germline, CDR1 is SGHAT and CDR2 FQNNGV. V was shortened by 4 bases and J by 4 bases, with 13 bases between the two germline ends. This chain's CDR3 is CASSSYIVGETQYF. The DNA of the CDR3 is TGTGCCAGCAGCTCTTATATAGTCGGAGAGACCCAGTACTTC.

This clonotype has only one observation. This chain joins TRBV5-8 and TRBJ2-4, with 7 bases identical to TRBD1. The CDR3 extends over 14 amino acids. The junction had 7 bases not matched to a gene; V was cut back by 7 bases and J by 3 bases. Looked up from germline, CDR1 is SGHTS and CDR2 is YDEGEE. CDR3 coding DNA: TGTGCCAGCGGCCCCCGGGACAGCAAAAACATTCAGTACTTC. Protein product: CASGPRDSKNIQYF.

This clonotype was observed a few times. The rearrangement joins TRBV12-3 or TRBV12-4 to TRBJ2-7; D is uncertain. The V and J ends lost 6 bases and 6 bases respectively, with 12 bases between them. The CDR3 is 12 residues long. The CDR3: CASSPYVSEQYF. CDR3 DNA: TGTGCCAGCAGCCCCTACGTTAGCGAGCAGTACTTC.

The chain employs TRBV7-9 and TRBJ1-2; D gene unclear. The CDR3 extends over 16 amino acids. The germline V gene encodes CDR1 SEHNR and CDR2 FQNEAQ (reference sequence). The V end lost 2 bases, the J end lost 5 bases, and 18 bases lay between the germline ends. CDR3 region: CASSLPAGVIGYGYTF. CDR3 DNA: TGTGCCAGCAGCTTACCTGCGGGCGTTATTGGGTATGGCTACACCTTC.

The chain employs TRBV29-1 and TRBJ1-1; 7 bases fit TRBD1. The V gene's germline CDR1 is SQVTM and CDR2 ANQGSEA. The V and J ends lost 6 bases and 4 bases, in that order; junction bases with no gene match: 11. CDR3 size: 14 residues. The CDR3: CSVGPTGSSTEAFF. The CDR3 nucleotides are TGCAGCGTAGGGCCGACAGGGTCCAGCACTGAAGCTTTCTTT. The full variable domain, completed using reference TRBV29-1 and TRBJ1-1, is SAVISQKPSRDICQRGTSLTIQCQVDSQVTMMFWYRQQPGQSLTLIATANQGSEATYESGFVIDKFPISRPNLTFSTLTVSNMSPEDSSIYLCSVGPTGSSTEAFFGQGTRLTVV.